This T cell receptor (beta chain) was identified during a study of breast tumors, draining lymph nodes, adjacent tissues. Regarding the study as a whole: Compared with lymph nodes, tumors were less diverse; compared with nontumor tissue, more. That most tumor T cells come from lymph nodes remained unproven. Luminal-like breast cancer showed significantly greater tumor-nontumor repertoire similarity than basal-like breast cancer did. Most tumor T cells seemingly derive from lymph node, then expand in tumor.

TCRdb itself ran the multiplex PCR reads through MiXCR, one entry per CDR3 protein. This sample has 180,000 or so distinct CDR3 sequences; around 33% occur once, and the top ten carry roughly 4%. The sample holds many counts of this clonotype. Its antigen is undetermined. CDR1 and CDR2 (germline): SGHTS, YDEGEE. Germline trimming cut 4 bases from V and 3 bases from J; bases unmatched to any gene: 6. The CDR3 sequence is 14 residues long. The lymph nodes were axillary draining lymph nodes from breast cancer patients. J is TRBJ1-2 and V is TRBV5-8; 7 bases align to TRBD1. This receptor was obtained from a female donor with breast cancer. Some clones in this sample may be carry-over from other donors' samples. Specimen: axillary lymph node tissue. CDR3 sequence reads: CASSAYRGDYGYTF. In DNA, the CDR3 is TGTGCCAGCAGCGCCTACAGGGGCGACTATGGCTACACCTTC.